The 21 T cell receptor beta chains presented below share a single source sample, sequenced in a study of blood T cell repertoires in COVID-19. Some clones are missing from TCRdb's copy, which holds only in-frame ones; the method was immunoSEQ multiplex PCR. The table includes over 100,000 clones, 65% to 90% detected once. Source material: peripheral blood. The receptors shown here come from an elderly man with acute or convalescent COVID-19.

This clone came up once. The genes are TRBV4-2 and TRBJ2-5; maybe TRBD1 (5 bases). The V gene lost 1 base and the J gene lost 5 bases, with 17 bases spanning the gap. The CDR3 covers 16 residues. CDR1 is LGHNA, CDR2 YNFKEQ, per germline. The CDR3: CASSQVSQGGRETQYF. The CDR3 nucleotides are TGTGCCAGCAGCCAAGTTAGCCAGGGCGGACGGGAGACCCAGTACTTC.

The rearrangement uses TRBV10-3 and TRBJ2-5; tentatively, D is TRBD1 (5 bases). CDR1 is ENHRY, CDR2 SYGVKD, per germline. The CDR3 has 13 amino acids. V lost 7 bases to trimming and J lost 2 bases, with 11 bases between them. CDR3 sequence reads: CAIKTEVQETQYF. As DNA, the CDR3 is TGTGCCATCAAGACAGAAGTACAAGAGACCCAGTACTTC.

The chain combines TRBV19 with TRBJ2-7, with 9 positions matching TRBD1. This CDR3 region has 14 residues. Germline CDR1 and CDR2: LNHDA and SQIVND (reference sequence). Germline trimming cut 4 bases from V and 5 bases from J; bases unmatched to any gene: 6. This CDR3 reads CASSTQGARNEQYF. The CDR3 nucleotides are TGTGCCAGTAGTACACAGGGGGCGCGGAACGAGCAGTACTTC.

This clone was observed once. The rearrangement joins TRBV7-2 to TRBJ2-7; D might be TRBD2 (6 bases). V was shortened by 2 bases and J by 3 bases, with 14 bases between the two germline ends. This CDR3 has 15 residues. CDR1 SGHTA and CDR2 FQGNSA come from the germline V gene. The CDR3 region is CASSLLYSGRYEQYF. CDR3 in DNA: TGTGCCAGCAGCTTATTGTATAGCGGACGCTACGAGCAGTACTTC.

The chain couples TRBV7-2 to TRBJ1-4; the D is unclear. In germline, CDR1 is SGHTA, CDR2 FQGNSA. The germline V and J ends were trimmed by 5 bases and 2 bases, with 15 bases remaining between them. The CDR3 has 16 amino acids. The chain's CDR3 is CASSGESSRTNEKLFF. CDR3 coding DNA: TGTGCCAGCAGCGGCGAGTCCTCGAGGACTAATGAAAAACTGTTTTTT.

The rearrangement links TRBV14 to TRBJ2-7, with 8 bases fitting TRBD2. The CDR3 runs to 16 residues. V lost 4 bases to trimming and J lost 2 bases; unmatched junction nucleotides: 10. Germline V CDR1 and CDR2: SGHDN, FVKESK. CDR3 DNA sequence: TGTGCCAGCAGCCCTACTGTCACTAGCGGAGCCTACGAGCAGTACTTC. It specifies CASSPTVTSGAYEQYF. Using reference TRBV14 and TRBJ2-7 for the parts outside the CDR3, the full variable domain is EAGVTQFPSHSVIEKGQTVTLRCDPISGHDNLYWYRRVMGKEIKFLLHFVKESKQDESGMPNNRFLAERTGGTYSTLKVQPAELEDSGVYFCASSPTVTSGAYEQYFGPGTRLTVT.

The chain uses TRBV29-1 and TRBJ2-7; 8 positions agree with TRBD1. Per germline, CDR1 SQVTM and CDR2 ANQGSEA. V was clipped by 7 bases and J by 0 bases; unmatched bases: 5. The CDR3 extends over 13 amino acids. CDR3 nucleotide sequence: TGCAGCGCCAGGACAGGGAACTCCTACGAGCAGTACTTC. Translating it yields CSARTGNSYEQYF.

The rearrangement links TRBV7-3 to TRBJ2-2; TRBD2 agrees at 7 bases. This CDR3 is 16 amino acids long. CDR1 and CDR2 from the germline V gene are SGHTA and FQGTGA. Trimming at V came to 5 bases and at J to 0 bases, leaving 6 bases not matched to a gene. CDR3 DNA: TGTGCCAGCAGCCAAGGGACTACCACGAACACCGGGGAGCTGTTTTTT. Translated, it gives CASSQGTTTNTGELFF.

This clone showed up just a few times. For the CDR3, the DNA is TGTGCCAGCAGGACAGGGGGACGGGATCAGCCCCAGCATTTT. Residues: CASRTGGRDQPQHF. The genes are TRBV28 and TRBJ1-5; 9 positions agree with TRBD1. The germline gives CDR1 MDHEN, CDR2 SYDVKM. The CDR3 runs to 14 residues. Trimming at V came to 6 bases and at J to 5 bases, leaving 5 bases not matched to a gene.

This clone was seen only once. V gene TRBV19 combines with J gene TRBJ1-5; TRBD1 aligns across 7 bases. This CDR3 comprises 16 residues. The J segment lost 0 bases and the V segment lost 5 bases, leaving 7 bases of the junction unmatched. Germline V gene lookup returns CDR1 LNHDA and CDR2 SQIVND (reference sequence). The CDR3 loop reads CASSVLGQFSNQPQHF. CDR3 sequence (DNA): TGTGCCAGTAGTGTACTGGGACAGTTTAGCAATCAGCCCCAGCATTTT. Full variable domain (remainder filled in from reference TRBV19 and TRBJ1-5): DGGITQSPKYLFRKEGQNVTLSCEQNLNHDAMYWYRQDPGQGLRLIYYSQIVNDFQKGDIAEGYSVSREKKESFPLTVTSAQKNPTAFYLCASSVLGQFSNQPQHFGDGTRLSIL.

J is TRBJ1-2 and V is TRBV4-1; no firm D call. The CDR3 is 14 amino acids. Trimming took off 7 bases at V and 6 bases at J, with 18 bases between the two ends. Germline lookup yields CDR1 MGHRA and CDR2 YSYEKL. This chain's CDR3 is CASNRGISLDGYTF. CDR3 nucleotides: TGCGCCAGCAACCGAGGAATAAGCTTGGATGGCTACACCTTC.

In its sample, this clone was seen a few times. V usage is TRBV19 and J usage is TRBJ2-3; TRBD2 might be the D (5 bases). The CDR3 spans 11 residues. V lost 7 bases, J lost 6 bases, and 8 bases lay in between. The V gene's germline CDR1 is LNHDA and CDR2 SQIVND (reference sequence). CDR3 sequence: CASTPGDTQYF. CDR3 nucleotide sequence: TGTGCCAGTACCCCGGGGGATACGCAGTATTTT.

The chain carries TRBV19 and TRBJ2-1; D might be TRBD1 (6 bases). The ends were cut back, 5 bases at V and 3 bases at J, with 20 bases in the middle. There are 17 residues in the CDR3. The germline gives CDR1 LNHDA, CDR2 SQIVND (reference sequence). The CDR3 bases are TGTGCCAGTAGTCCTCAAGTCCCGCGGACAGTCTACAATGAGCAGTTCTTC. Translated, it gives CASSPQVPRTVYNEQFF.

The chain recombines TRBV27 with TRBJ1-1; 11 positions match TRBD1. Unmatched junction bases numbered 6, after V lost 5 bases and J lost 7 bases. Germline V lookup: CDR1 MNHEY, CDR2 SMNVEV (reference sequence). The CDR3 runs to 14 residues. CDR3 DNA: TGTGCCAGCAGTCGGACAGGGGGCGGTTTTGAAGCTTTCTTT. Translated, it gives CASSRTGGGFEAFF.

This clone was counted once. V gene TRBV5-1 combines with J gene TRBJ1-4; TRBD1 aligns across 9 bases. Per the germline V gene, CDR1 is SGHRS and CDR2 is YFSETQ. Trimming took 4 bases from V and 8 from J; bases not matched to a gene: 6. This CDR3 comprises 14 residues. CDR3 sequence (DNA): TGCGCCAGCAGCCCGGACAGGGGACGCGAAAAACTGTTTTTT. Protein: CASSPDRGREKLFF.

V usage is TRBV6-6 and J usage is TRBJ2-2; 10 bases agree with TRBD1. V was pared by 6 bases and J by 5 bases, with 9 bases of the junction left unmatched. Germline loops: CDR1 MNHNY, CDR2 SVGAGI (reference sequence). The CDR3 spans 16 residues. The CDR3, as DNA: TGTGCCAGCAGCCTAAGGGGGGACAGGGGAACCGGGGAGCTGTTTTTT. This gives the protein CASSLRGDRGTGELFF.

The gene calls are TRBV4-3 and TRBJ1-2, with a weak D call TRBD1 (6 bases). Trimming pared 2 bases from V and 8 bases from J, leaving 15 bases between. The CDR3 has 14 residues. Germline values: CDR1 LGHNA, CDR2 YSLEER. CDR3 sequence: CASSQLQGTGGYTF. The CDR3 DNA sequence: TGCGCCAGCAGCCAATTACAGGGAACGGGGGGCTACACCTTC.

This rearrangement joins TRBV18 to TRBJ2-7; TRBD2 agrees at 10 bases. Trimming took 0 bases from V and 7 from J; bases not matched to a gene: 3. CDR1 KGHSH and CDR2 LQKENI come from the germline V gene. The CDR3 runs to 14 residues. CDR3: CASSPPSGGLEQYF. CDR3 nucleotide sequence: TGTGCCAGCTCACCACCTAGCGGGGGGCTGGAGCAGTACTTC.

Only a few counts were recorded for this clone. The chain employs TRBV28 and TRBJ1-6; possibly TRBD1 for D (6 bases). The V gene lost 5 bases and the J gene lost 8 bases, with 7 bases spanning the gap. This CDR3 is built from 12 residues. Germline CDR1 is MDHEN and CDR2 is SYDVKM. This CDR3 reads CASSRQDSPLHF. CDR3 in DNA: TGTGCCAGCAGTCGACAGGATTCACCCCTCCACTTT.

The J gene is TRBJ1-3, the V gene TRBV3-1 (or the pseudogene TRBV3-2); TRBD1 might be the D (5 bases). Per the germline V gene, CDR1 is LGHDT and CDR2 is YNNKEL (reference sequence). CDR3 length: 17 amino acids. V lost 4 bases to trimming and J lost 0 bases, with 16 bases between them. The CDR3 DNA sequence: TGTGCCAGCAGCCCCAAGGGGTACAGTAGCTCTGGAAACACCATATATTTT. It specifies CASSPKGYSSSGNTIYF.

V gene TRBV29-1 combines with J gene TRBJ2-7; tentatively, D is TRBD1 (7 bases). Deletions cut 6 bases from V and 4 bases from J, with 19 bases between. Per germline, CDR1 SQVTM and CDR2 ANQGSEA. The CDR3 length is 14 residues. The CDR3 DNA sequence: TGCAGCGTGGTTTGGAGGGACAGTTTTTACGAGCAGTACTTC. Encoded protein: CSVVWRDSFYEQYF.